This is a list of T cell receptor beta chains from one sample in a study of cytomegalovirus exposure and HLA in healthy donors. Sequencing was performed with immunoSEQ multiplex PCR; in TCRdb, only in-frame clones are kept and a portion is missing. The table records almost 85,000 clones, around four fifths of them present only once. Sequencing was carried out using PBMCs. The receptor set was obtained from a male donor in good health and CMV-seropositive. The CDR3 runs from the conserved cysteine through the conserved F or W. D genes are given only for firm matches. Only part of the rows carry a size: once, few, many, or a class if the clone is expanded.

j_call clone_size d_call v_call cdr3_nt cdr3_aa
TRBJ1-2 few . TRBV25-1 TGTGCCAGCAGGGATGTGGCAGGGTTTGGCTACACCTTC CASRDVAGFGYTF
TRBJ1-1 . TRBD1 TRBV7-3 TGTGCCAGCAGTTCGGACAGGGTAACTGAAGCTTTCTTT CASSSDRVTEAFF
TRBJ2-7 . TRBD1 TRBV19 TGTGCCAGTAGCAGCGGAGGACAGGGGGCCTACGAGCAGTACTTC CASSSGGQGAYEQYF
TRBJ2-3 few . TRBV5-1 TGCGCCAGCAAGTCGGCAGGCGCAGATACGCAGTATTTT CASKSAGADTQYF
TRBJ2-7 . TRBD2 TRBV9 TGTGCCAGCAGCGGACTAGCGGGAGCCGCCGAGCAGTACTTC CASSGLAGAAEQYF
TRBJ2-1 . TRBD2 TRBV2 TGTGCCAGCAGTGAACTAGCGGGAACTGAGCAGTTCTTC CASSELAGTEQFF
TRBJ1-4 . . TRBV4-1 TGCGCCAGCAGCCAAGTAGCGGGGGGCGCGGGTGAAAAACTGTTTTTT CASSQVAGGAGEKLFF
TRBJ2-7 . TRBD1 TRBV7-9 TGTGCCAGCAGCCCGGGACAGGGGGCGCGTGAGCAGTACTTC CASSPGQGAREQYF
TRBJ1-1 few . TRBV9 TGTGCCAGCAGCCCCGAGGGGCGGGGGGCTGAAGCTTTCTTT CASSPEGRGAEAFF
TRBJ1-6 few . TRBV27 TGTGCCAGCAAGTGGAGCTCCTATAATTCACCCCTCCACTTT CASKWSSYNSPLHF
TRBJ2-7 . TRBD2 TRBV28 TGTGCCAGCGCCAACCATGGGCTAGCGGGAACCTACGAGCAGTACTTC CASANHGLAGTYEQYF
TRBJ2-1 . . TRBV5-4 TGTGCCAGCAGCCTTGCCATGGACTATTACAATGAGCAGTTCTTC CASSLAMDYYNEQFF
TRBJ2-2 . TRBD2 TRBV28 TGTGCCAGCAGTCCGGCGGGAGTTCGGCAGGCCGGGGAGCTGTTTTTT CASSPAGVRQAGELFF
TRBJ2-1 . . TRBV7-2 TGTGCCAGCAGCTTAGTAGTCCGGACTGACTACAATGAGCAGTTCTTC CASSLVVRTDYNEQFF
TRBJ2-3 . . TRBV19 TGTGCCAGTAGTATCAGCGTAGCGGCCCGGGATACGCAGTATTTT CASSISVAARDTQYF
TRBJ2-1 . TRBD2 TRBV11-2 TGTGCCAGCACCATTAGCGGGAGGTTTGGGGATGAGCAGTTCTTC CASTISGRFGDEQFF
TRBJ2-3 . TRBD2 TRBV28 TGTGCCAGCACCTTGGGGATAGCGGGAGACATAGATACGCAGTATTTT CASTLGIAGDIDTQYF
TRBJ2-7 . TRBD2 TRBV5-6 TGTGCCAGCAGCTTGTCGATAGCGGGCCTCTACGAGCAGTACTTC CASSLSIAGLYEQYF
TRBJ2-2 . TRBD1 TRBV5-1 TGCGCCAGCAGCCGGGACAGGGAAGCCGGGGAGCTGTTTTTT CASSRDREAGELFF
TRBJ2-1 . . TRBV27 TGTGCCAGCAGTTTACAAGCGGACCAGTTCTTC CASSLQADQFF
TRBJ2-3 . . TRBV7-3 TGTGCCAGCAGCTTAGGTACAGGCACAGATACGCAGTATTTT CASSLGTGTDTQYF
TRBJ1-2 . . TRBV28 TGTGCCAGCAGATCACGCCTGTCTGGGGGCGCGGCTGGCTACACCTTC CASRSRLSGGAAGYTF
TRBJ1-4 few . TRBV6-1 TGTGCCAGCAGTGGAGGACAAATCCCTAATGAAAAACTGTTTTTT CASSGGQIPNEKLFF
TRBJ1-1 . TRBD1 TRBV6-6 TGTGCCAGCAGGGCAGGGGGGAGTGACACTGAAGCTTTCTTT CASRAGGSDTEAFF
TRBJ1-2 once . TRBV19 TGTGCCAGTAGGGGGGAGGGCTATGGCTACACCTTC CASRGEGYGYTF
TRBJ2-7 . . TRBV5-4 TGTGCCAGCACCATAGCGAGCTCCTACGAGCAGTACTTC CASTIASSYEQYF
TRBJ2-7 . . TRBV5-4 TGTGCCAGCGGCTCTGGGGCGAGTTTGTCCTACGAGCAGTACTTC CASGSGASLSYEQYF
TRBJ2-1 . TRBD2 TRBV4-2 TGTGCCAGCAGCCAAGGCATAGCGGGAGGATTTTACAATGAGCAGTTCTTC CASSQGIAGGFYNEQFF
TRBJ2-1 . . TRBV6-6 TGTGCCAGCAGTTACTTTTCGCAGGGATCTGGTGAGCAGTTCTTC CASSYFSQGSGEQFF
TRBJ1-2 . . TRBV15 TGTGCCACCAGCAGAGATCCCCGGGGGGGCTACACCTTC CATSRDPRGGYTF
TRBJ2-3 once . TRBV5-4 TGTGCCAGCAGCTTGGGTGACTACACAGATACGCAGTATTTT CASSLGDYTDTQYF
TRBJ2-5 once TRBD2 TRBV7-9 TGTGCCAGCAGCTTAGCGCAGGGACTAGCGGGGCAAGAGACCCAGTACTTC CASSLAQGLAGQETQYF
TRBJ2-7 once TRBD1 TRBV2 TGTGCCAGCAACCGGGACAGGGGGCGCGAGCAGTACTTC CASNRDRGREQYF
TRBJ2-3 . TRBD2 TRBV6-4 TGTGCCAGCAGTGAGGCTAGCGGGAGATCAGATACGCAGTATTTT CASSEASGRSDTQYF
TRBJ2-5 . . TRBV7-9 TGTGCCAGCACCCGGTCCCACCAAGAGACCCAGTACTTC CASTRSHQETQYF
TRBJ2-5 few . TRBV25-1 TGTGCCAGCAGCTTCCAAGAGACCCAGTACTTC CASSFQETQYF
TRBJ2-7 . TRBD2 TRBV2 TGTGCCAGCAGGGCTAGCGGCAAGAACATCTACGAGCAGTACTTC CASRASGKNIYEQYF
TRBJ2-1 . . TRBV30 TGTGCCTGGAGTGTAGGGGCTTACTACAATGAGCAGTTCTTC CAWSVGAYYNEQFF
TRBJ2-7 . . TRBV10-1 TGCGCCAGCAGTGAGTCGTCAGGGCAGGGAGGCGAGCAGTACTTC CASSESSGQGGEQYF
TRBJ2-2 . TRBD1 TRBV7-3 TGTGCCAGCAGCCTACAGGGGAACCCGAACACCGGGGAGCTGTTTTTT CASSLQGNPNTGELFF
TRBJ1-2 . . TRBV9 TGTGCCAGCAGCGTCGGGCATCAACAGGGAGGGCTCTATGGCTACACCTTC CASSVGHQQGGLYGYTF
TRBJ2-1 . . TRBV11-2 TGTGCCAGCAGCCTCCGCGGGGACAGCTCCTACAATGAGCAGTTCTTC CASSLRGDSSYNEQFF
TRBJ2-7 once . TRBV27 TGTGCCAGCAGTAGCTTCTACGAGCAGTACTTC CASSSFYEQYF
TRBJ1-2 . . TRBV4-1 TGCGCCAGCAGCCAAGAGTTTGGGCCCTTCTATGGCTACACCTTC CASSQEFGPFYGYTF
TRBJ2-1 . TRBD2 TRBV4-1 TGCGCCAGCAGCCAAGAAAGAGGACTAGCGGGTATTCAGCAGTTCTTC CASSQERGLAGIQQFF
TRBJ2-7 . . TRBV2 TGTGCCAGCACCGGAGTGGCAGGGGCCTACGAGCAGTACTTC CASTGVAGAYEQYF
TRBJ2-7 . . TRBV7-8 TGTGCCAGCAGCCTATCAATCCCCTCCGTTGGTACCGAGCAGTACTTC CASSLSIPSVGTEQYF
TRBJ2-4 . TRBD2 TRBV9 TGTGCCAGCAGCGTGAGACTAGCCGGGGACATTCAGTACTTC CASSVRLAGDIQYF
TRBJ1-2 . . TRBV5-6 TGTGCCAGCAGCTTGGGGGTATTTAAGGGGTATGGCTACACCTTC CASSLGVFKGYGYTF
TRBJ2-2 . . TRBV19 TGTGCCAGTATCGGGGGAACCGGGGAGCTGTTTTTT CASIGGTGELFF
TRBJ2-7 . TRBD2 TRBV15 TGTGCCACCAGCAGAGGGTGGCTAGCGGAACCCGAGCAGTACTTC CATSRGWLAEPEQYF
TRBJ1-5 . . TRBV19 TGTGCCAGTAGTATAGATCAGAGGCCAAGTGTCAATCAGCCCCAGCATTTT CASSIDQRPSVNQPQHF
TRBJ2-3 . . TRBV27 TGTGCCAGCAGTTTCTTAGGCCCGACAACAGATACGCAGTATTTT CASSFLGPTTDTQYF
TRBJ2-1 . . TRBV7-3 TGTGCCAGCAGCTTAGAGGGGAGGAGGGGCAATGAGCAGTTCTTC CASSLEGRRGNEQFF
TRBJ1-1 . . TRBV27 TGTGCCAGCCGTTTTCTTACAGGGGAAGCTTTCTTT CASRFLTGEAFF
TRBJ2-7 few . TRBV7-6 TGTGCCAGCAGCGCGACAGGTTCGCCTCCCTACGAGCAGTACTTC CASSATGSPPYEQYF
TRBJ2-2 . TRBD2 TRBV5-4 TGTGCCAGCAGCTTGCCTAGCGGGACCCCCGGGGAGCTGTTTTTT CASSLPSGTPGELFF
TRBJ1-2 . . TRBV29-1 TGCAGCGTTGGCGATGTCTATGGCTACACCTTC CSVGDVYGYTF
TRBJ2-1 few . TRBV5-1 TGCGCCAGCAGCTTGGACGACTTGGCAAATGAGCAGTTCTTC CASSLDDLANEQFF